This TCR beta chain emerged from a study of HIV-infected patients and healthy controls. General observations from the study: HIV-infected repertoires had significantly higher mean Gini indices than controls, possibly reflecting oligoclonality. HIV-infected patients and controls differed significantly in mean usage of eight alpha and eight beta V genes.

Follow-up blood was drawn about 14 weeks, roughly three months, after antiretroviral therapy began. The repertoire came from unfractionated whole blood and reflected all unsorted peripheral T cells. Deletions cut 0 bases from V and 1 base from J, with 8 bases between. The CDR3 is 15 amino acids. The germline V gene has CDR1 SGHRS and CDR2 YFSETQ. This clonotype was seen many times. Its antigen remains unidentified. Alpha and beta constant-region primers primed reverse transcription of 400 to 500 ng RNA. Each of the alpha and beta chains got its own library through chain-specific third strand synthesis with indices. Ligation attached cDNA to a 5' RACE adapter that carried a random hexamer and SP2 site. TCRdb re-called the 5' RACE reads through MiXCR, storing one row per CDR3 protein. The table shows several thousand distinct CDR3 sequences, with 8.5% to 9% occurring only once.

This chain uses TRBV5-1 with TRBJ1-3; tentative D call: TRBD1 (6 bases). This TCR derives from an adult with HIV infection. The sequences come from blood, collected during antiretroviral therapy. CDR3 loop: CASSLDRASGNTIYF. The CDR3 DNA follows: TGCGCCAGCAGCTTGGACAGGGCTTCTGGAAACACCATATATTTT.